A selection of T cell receptor beta chains follows, all from one sample in a study of T-cell reconstitution after alpha-beta-depleted transplantation in children. TCRdb used MiXCR to reprocess the PCR reads, holding one entry per CDR3 protein. This sample yields roughly 150,000 distinct CDR3 sequences, of which roughly 11% are seen a single time; about 12% belongs to the top ten. Sequenced material: PBMCs, taken before TCRalphabeta/CD19-depleted stem cell transplant. The receptors derive from a boy aged 2 to 9 with acute myeloid leukemia, due to receive a stem cell transplant. CDR3s include the opening cysteine and the closing phenylalanine or tryptophan. The D gene is left open where the match is weak. The listing skips clone size in some rows; elsewhere it reads once, few, many or a size class.

- 13 TRBJ1-2 - TRBV6-1 CASSEQGRNGYTF TGTGCCAGCAGTGAACAGGGACGAAACGGCTACACCTTC
- 14 TRBJ1-1 many TRBV6-5 CASSYQGVSTEAFF TGTGCCAGCAGTTACCAGGGAGTCAGCACTGAAGCTTTCTTT
- 15 TRBJ2-3 many TRBV6-1 CASKRAGPSTDTQYF TGTGCCAGCAAGCGCGCAGGCCCAAGCACAGATACGCAGTATTTT
TRBD2 19 TRBJ2-2 many TRBV5-1 CASSSGTSGSYGDTGELFF TGCGCCAGCAGCTCTGGGACTAGCGGGAGTTATGGGGACACCGGGGAGCTGTTTTTT
- 15 TRBJ1-1 many TRBV5-1 CASSFQGPSNTEAFF TGCGCCAGCAGCTTTCAGGGACCGTCGAACACTGAAGCTTTCTTT
- 15 TRBJ2-1 many TRBV5-1 CASSLLGGRGDEQFF TGCGCCAGCAGCTTGCTGGGGGGCCGGGGAGATGAGCAGTTCTTC
- 13 TRBJ2-1 - TRBV12-3/TRBV12-4 CASSAPGLPQQFF TGTGCCAGCAGTGCCCCGGGACTCCCACAGCAGTTCTTC
- 16 TRBJ2-3 many TRBV9 CASSATGALRPDTQYF TGTGCCAGCAGCGCCACCGGGGCCCTGCGGCCAGATACGCAGTATTTT
TRBD2 14 TRBJ2-3 many TRBV4-1 CASSQDRPSGGQYF TGCGCCAGCAGCCAAGATAGGCCTAGCGGGGGGCAGTATTTT
- 11 TRBJ2-1 many TRBV18 CASSDLPEQFF TGTGCCAGTTCGGACCTCCCTGAGCAGTTCTTC
- 16 TRBJ2-1 many TRBV19 CASSIDGQSSYNEQFF TGTGCCAGTAGTATAGATGGTCAGAGCTCCTACAATGAGCAGTTCTTC
- 15 TRBJ2-4 many TRBV20-1 CSARPVGAPKNIQYF TGCAGTGCTAGACCTGTGGGGGCGCCCAAAAACATTCAGTACTTC
- 13 TRBJ1-2 many TRBV12-3/TRBV12-4 CASSQQAYYGYTF TGTGCCAGCAGCCAACAGGCCTACTATGGCTACACCTTC
TRBD1 15 TRBJ2-1 many TRBV11-2 CASSLEDRPYNEQFF TGTGCCAGCAGCTTAGAGGACAGGCCCTACAATGAGCAGTTCTTC
TRBD1 16 TRBJ2-5 many TRBV6-5 CASSYMAGTGRETQYF TGTGCCAGCAGTTATATGGCAGGGACAGGGAGAGAGACCCAGTACTTC
- 13 TRBJ1-1 many TRBV7-2 CASSLAIQGMAFF TGTGCCAGCAGCTTAGCCATACAGGGTATGGCTTTCTTT
TRBD2 15 TRBJ2-5 many TRBV12-3/TRBV12-4 CASSLALAGRETQYF TGTGCCAGCAGTTTAGCGCTAGCGGGCAGGGAGACCCAGTACTTC
TRBD2 15 TRBJ2-5 many TRBV5-1 CASSLALTGGETQYF TGCGCCAGCAGCTTGGCCTTGACGGGAGGAGAGACCCAGTACTTC
TRBD2 15 TRBJ2-1 many TRBV20-1 CSARVGAGGLNEQFF TGCAGTGCTAGAGTAGGAGCGGGGGGCTTAAATGAGCAGTTCTTC
- 14 TRBJ2-3 many TRBV5-1 CASSLGLSTDTQYF TGCGCCAGCAGCTTGGGACTTAGCACAGATACGCAGTATTTT
- 13 TRBJ1-1 many TRBV29-1 CSVEGRRRTEAFF TGCAGCGTTGAAGGTAGACGAAGAACTGAAGCTTTCTTT
TRBD1 13 TRBJ1-2 many TRBV4-1 CASSHPRQGGYTF TGCGCCAGCAGCCACCCCCGACAGGGTGGCTACACCTTC
- 13 TRBJ1-5 many TRBV10-3 CAISEAPGQTQHF TGTGCCATCAGTGAGGCACCGGGACAAACCCAGCATTTT
TRBD2 17 TRBJ2-1 many TRBV28 CASSLYLAVDSYNEQFF TGTGCCAGCAGTTTATACCTAGCGGTAGATTCCTACAATGAGCAGTTCTTC
TRBD2 17 TRBJ2-3 many TRBV20-1 CSASMASGTTSTDTQYF TGCAGTGCTAGTATGGCTAGCGGGACAACTAGCACAGATACGCAGTATTTT
TRBD1 13 TRBJ2-7 many TRBV20-1 CSASGQGAYEQYF TGCAGTGCTTCGGGACAGGGGGCCTACGAGCAGTACTTC
TRBD2 15 TRBJ2-1 many TRBV12-3/TRBV12-4 CASSPRLAAYNEQFF TGTGCCAGCAGTCCTCGACTAGCGGCTTACAATGAGCAGTTCTTC
- 12 TRBJ2-3 many TRBV18 CASSPSSDTQYF TGTGCCAGCTCACCGTCTTCCGATACGCAGTATTTT
TRBD1 15 TRBJ2-7 many TRBV5-4 CASSLTVTGDQGAYF TGTGCCAGCAGCTTGACGGTGACCGGGGACCAGGGGGCCTACTTC
- 17 TRBJ2-5 many TRBV10-3 CAISEVVGGTQKETQYF TGTGCCATCAGTGAGGTAGTGGGAGGGACACAGAAAGAGACCCAGTACTTC
TRBD1 13 TRBJ1-1 few TRBV20-1 CSAIYRGRTEAFF TGCAGTGCTATATACAGGGGACGGACTGAAGCTTTCTTT
- 14 TRBJ2-5 - TRBV7-9 CASSLEGMWVSQYF TGTGCCAGCAGCTTAGAAGGGATGTGGGTGTCCCAGTACTTC
- 14 TRBJ2-7 - TRBV28 CASSFSTRSDEQYF TGTGCCAGCAGTTTCTCGACTCGGTCCGACGAGCAGTACTTC
- 13 TRBJ1-5 - TRBV18 CATATALSQPQHF TGTGCCACGGCCACCGCTCTATCTCAGCCCCAGCATTTT
- 15 TRBJ2-4 few TRBV2 CASLGGDFTKNIQYF TGTGCCAGCTTGGGCGGAGACTTCACCAAAAACATTCAGTACTTC
TRBD1 17 TRBJ1-6 many TRBV6-7 CASSYGTESSYNSPLHF TGTGCCAGCAGTTACGGGACAGAGAGCTCCTATAATTCACCCCTCCACTTT
TRBD1 15 TRBJ1-1 many TRBV6-5 CASSTRQGSGTEAFF TGTGCCAGCAGTACACGACAGGGATCGGGCACTGAAGCTTTCTTT
TRBD1 15 TRBJ2-7 many TRBV5-1 CASSTDRAAHYEQYF TGCGCCAGCAGCACGGACAGGGCGGCACACTACGAGCAGTACTTC
TRBD1 16 TRBJ1-6 many TRBV5-1 CASSLGTGDYNSPLHF TGCGCCAGCAGCTTGGGGACAGGGGACTATAATTCACCCCTCCACTTT
- 12 TRBJ2-5 many TRBV15 CATSRNWETQYF TGTGCCACCAGCAGAAATTGGGAGACCCAGTACTTC
- 13 TRBJ1-1 many TRBV6-1 CASSEVMNTEAFF TGTGCCAGCAGTGAAGTGATGAACACTGAAGCTTTCTTT
TRBD2 16 TRBJ2-3 many TRBV7-6 CASSLGLAGFQDTQYF TGTGCCAGCAGCTTAGGACTAGCGGGGTTTCAAGATACGCAGTATTTT
TRBD2 16 TRBJ2-1 many TRBV7-7 CASSASETSAYNEQFF TGTGCCAGCAGCGCCTCCGAGACTAGCGCGTACAATGAGCAGTTCTTC
- 10 TRBJ1-2 many TRBV20-1 CSARGGGYTF TGCAGTGCTAGAGGGGGCGGCTACACCTTC
- 17 TRBJ1-1 many TRBV7-8 CASSLVEAVGDLTEAFF TGTGCCAGCAGCTTAGTAGAGGCCGTCGGGGATCTCACTGAAGCTTTCTTT
- 17 TRBJ1-1 many TRBV5-1 CASSLTRSDTKNTEAFF TGCGCCAGCAGCCTGACAAGGTCCGACACCAAGAACACTGAAGCTTTCTTT
- 14 TRBJ2-5 many TRBV29-1 CSVRAARIQETQYF TGCAGCGTGAGGGCAGCAAGAATCCAAGAGACCCAGTACTTC
- 13 TRBJ1-1 - TRBV12-3/TRBV12-4 CASSQGMFTEAFF TGTGCCAGCAGTCAGGGGATGTTTACTGAAGCTTTCTTT
- 18 TRBJ2-4 many TRBV5-4 CASSFRLGPTLAKNIQYF TGTGCCAGCAGCTTCCGGTTGGGACCAACACTAGCCAAAAACATTCAGTACTTC
- 14 TRBJ2-6 few TRBV30 CAWSLGRGANVLTF TGTGCCTGGAGCCTAGGGAGGGGGGCCAACGTCCTGACTTTC
- 19 TRBJ2-4 many TRBV10-3 CAIWEPKARTALAKNIQYF TGTGCCATATGGGAACCTAAGGCGCGGACAGCACTAGCCAAAAACATTCAGTACTTC
- 15 TRBJ2-3 many TRBV15 CATSTTRAGGYTQYF TGTGCCACCAGCACTACTAGAGCCGGGGGATATACGCAGTATTTT
TRBD1 14 TRBJ2-7 many TRBV10-3 CAISDRGRGYEQYF TGTGCCATCAGTGATAGGGGGCGTGGGTACGAGCAGTACTTC